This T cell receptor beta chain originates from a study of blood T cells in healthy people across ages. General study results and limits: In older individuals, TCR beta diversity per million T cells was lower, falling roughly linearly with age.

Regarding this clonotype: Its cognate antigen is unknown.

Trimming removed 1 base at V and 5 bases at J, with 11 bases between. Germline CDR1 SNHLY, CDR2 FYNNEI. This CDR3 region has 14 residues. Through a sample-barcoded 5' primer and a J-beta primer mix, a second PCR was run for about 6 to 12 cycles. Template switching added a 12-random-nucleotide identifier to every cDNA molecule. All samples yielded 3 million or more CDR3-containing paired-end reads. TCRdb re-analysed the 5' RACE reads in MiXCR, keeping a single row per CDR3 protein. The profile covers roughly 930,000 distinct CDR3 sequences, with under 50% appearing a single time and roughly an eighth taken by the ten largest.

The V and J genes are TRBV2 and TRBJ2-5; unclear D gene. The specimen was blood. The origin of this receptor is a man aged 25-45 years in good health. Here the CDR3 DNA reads TGTGCCAGCAGTGAAGAGGGCATCGGGGAGACCCAGTACTTC. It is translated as CASSEEGIGETQYF.